This TCR beta chain came from a study of human T cells and chemical hapten exposure. Study at large: Patch tests put 0.01% DPC on the upper back, and the results were checked at 6 days. Study results and caveats: Sensitizing with DPC caused no change in TCRs above 1 in 1000 frequency. Significantly greater numbers of large CDR3 similarity clusters came from expanded TCRs than from controls.

This clonotype has just a few counts. Its antigen is not identified. Original data processing: Between roughly 20,000 and 700,000 TCRs appeared in each sample, and the median stood at 95,638. TCRdb reprocessed the RACE reads with MiXCR, giving one entry per CDR3 protein. The V and J calls were not made by the authors but by TCRdb's processing. The data contain about 120,000 distinct CDR3 sequences, approximately 10% of them singletons. Documented time point: patch test 3, about 24 weeks after DPC sensitization. The treatment is: therapeutic diphenylcyclopropenone sensitization with weekly scalp DPC. The specimen comprised whole blood, sampled in connection with sensitization to the hapten diphenylcyclopropenone (DPC). This TCR derives from a woman in her forties or fifties with alopecia areata. Some clones in this sample may be carry-over from other donors' samples.

The CDR3 loop is CSATGTGVNTIYF. The CDR3, as DNA: TGCAGCGCAACCGGGACAGGGGTAAACACCATATATTTT. This sequence joins TRBV29-1 and TRBJ1-3; TRBD1 matches 10 bases. Germline V lookup: CDR1 SQVTM, CDR2 ANQGSEA. CDR3 length: 13 residues. V dropped 7 bases and J dropped 6; count of bases not matched to a gene: 6. The variable domain in full, completed from reference TRBV29-1 and TRBJ1-3, reads SAVISQKPSRDICQRGTSLTIQCQVDSQVTMMFWYRQQPGQSLTLIATANQGSEATYESGFVIDKFPISRPNLTFSTLTVSNMSPEDSSIYLCSATGTGVNTIYFGEGSWLTVV.